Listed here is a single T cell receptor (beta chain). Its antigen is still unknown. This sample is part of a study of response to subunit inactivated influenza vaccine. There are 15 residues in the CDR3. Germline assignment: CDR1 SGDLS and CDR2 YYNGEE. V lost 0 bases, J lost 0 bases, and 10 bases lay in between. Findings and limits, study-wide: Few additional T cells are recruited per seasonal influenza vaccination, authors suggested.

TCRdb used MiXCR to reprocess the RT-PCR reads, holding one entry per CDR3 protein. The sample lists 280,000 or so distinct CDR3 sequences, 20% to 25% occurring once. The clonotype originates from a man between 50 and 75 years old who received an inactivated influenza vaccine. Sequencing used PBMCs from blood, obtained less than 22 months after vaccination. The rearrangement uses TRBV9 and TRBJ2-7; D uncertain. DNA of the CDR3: TGTGCCAGCAGCGTAGGTACAGAGGACTCCTACGAGCAGTACTTC. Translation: CASSVGTEDSYEQYF. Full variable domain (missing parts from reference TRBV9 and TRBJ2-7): DSGVTQTPKHLITATGQRVTLRCSPRSGDLSVYWYQQSLDQGLQFLIQYYNGEERAKGNILERFSAQQFPDLHSELNLSSLELGDSALYFCASSVGTEDSYEQYFGPGTRLTVT.